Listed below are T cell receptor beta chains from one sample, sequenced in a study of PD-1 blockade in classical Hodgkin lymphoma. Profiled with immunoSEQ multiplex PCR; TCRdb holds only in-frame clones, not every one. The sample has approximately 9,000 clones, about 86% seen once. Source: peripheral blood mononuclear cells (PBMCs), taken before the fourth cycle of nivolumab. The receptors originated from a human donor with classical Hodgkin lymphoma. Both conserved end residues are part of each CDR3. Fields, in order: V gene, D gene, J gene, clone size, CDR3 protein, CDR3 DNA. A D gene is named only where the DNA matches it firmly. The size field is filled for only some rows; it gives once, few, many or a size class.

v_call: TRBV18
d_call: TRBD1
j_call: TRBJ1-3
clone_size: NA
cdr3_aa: CASSEKAGQGSGNTIYF
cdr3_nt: TGTGCCAGCTCAGAAAAAGCCGGACAGGGCTCTGGAAACACCATATATTTT

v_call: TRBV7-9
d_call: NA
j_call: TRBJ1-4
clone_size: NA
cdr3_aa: CASSLWGEKLFF
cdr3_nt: TGTGCCAGCAGCTTATGGGGGGAAAAACTGTTTTTT

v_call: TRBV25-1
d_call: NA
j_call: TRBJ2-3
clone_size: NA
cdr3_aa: CASSIEPDTQYF
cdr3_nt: TGTGCCAGCAGCATTGAGCCAGATACGCAGTATTTT

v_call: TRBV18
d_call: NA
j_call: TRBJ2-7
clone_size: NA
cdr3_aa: CASSPNREMYEQYF
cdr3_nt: TGTGCCAGCTCACCCAATAGGGAAATGTACGAGCAGTACTTC

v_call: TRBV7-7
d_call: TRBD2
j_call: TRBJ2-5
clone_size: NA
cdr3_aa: CASSLSGAGVGSQETQYF
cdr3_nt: TGTGCTAGCAGCTTATCGGGTGCGGGGGTCGGTTCCCAAGAGACCCAGTACTTC

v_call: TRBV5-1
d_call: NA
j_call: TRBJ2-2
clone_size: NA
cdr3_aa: CASSSPDGGDPSTGELFF
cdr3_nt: TGCGCCAGCAGCTCCCCCGACGGGGGCGACCCCAGTACCGGGGAGCTGTTTTTT

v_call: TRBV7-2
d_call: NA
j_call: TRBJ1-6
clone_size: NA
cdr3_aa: CASSLDRSQPLHF
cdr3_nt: TGTGCCAGCAGCTTAGATCGTAGTCAACCCCTCCACTTT

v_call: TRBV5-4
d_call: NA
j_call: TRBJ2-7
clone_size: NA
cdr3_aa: CASSLTQGMHEQYF
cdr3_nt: TGTGCCAGCAGCTTGACTCAGGGCATGCACGAGCAGTACTTC

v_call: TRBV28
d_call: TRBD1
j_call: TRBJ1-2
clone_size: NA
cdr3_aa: CASSFGQGRGYRGYTF
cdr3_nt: TGTGCCAGCAGTTTTGGACAGGGCAGGGGGTATAGGGGCTACACCTTC

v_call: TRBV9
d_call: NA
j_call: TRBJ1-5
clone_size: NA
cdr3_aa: CASSVSGFNQPQHF
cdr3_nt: TGTGCCAGCAGCGTATCGGGGTTTAATCAGCCCCAGCATTTT

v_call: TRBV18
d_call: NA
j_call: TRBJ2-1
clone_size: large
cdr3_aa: CASSPLWEQFF
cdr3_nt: TGTGCCAGCTCACCCCTGTGGGAGCAGTTCTTC

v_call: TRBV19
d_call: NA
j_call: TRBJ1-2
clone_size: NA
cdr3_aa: CASSIGRGGRYGYTF
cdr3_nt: TGTGCCAGTAGTATAGGACGGGGGGGCCGGTATGGCTACACCTTC

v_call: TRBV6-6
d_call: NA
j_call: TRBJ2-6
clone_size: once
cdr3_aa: CASSYRHPLALTF
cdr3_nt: TGTGCCAGCAGTTATCGGCACCCTCTGGCCCTGACTTTC

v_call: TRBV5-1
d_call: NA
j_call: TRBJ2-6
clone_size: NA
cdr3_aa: CASSQQVPGANVLTF
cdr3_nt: TGCGCCAGCAGCCAACAGGTTCCTGGGGCCAACGTCCTGACTTTC

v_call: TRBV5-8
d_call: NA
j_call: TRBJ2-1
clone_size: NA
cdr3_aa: CASSSGRIEGDEQFF
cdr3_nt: TGTGCCAGCAGCTCAGGTAGGATAGAAGGGGATGAGCAGTTCTTC

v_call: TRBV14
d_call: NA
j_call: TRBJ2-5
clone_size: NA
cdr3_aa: CASSQQGLETQYF
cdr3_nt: TGTGCCAGCAGCCAACAGGGATTAGAGACCCAGTACTTC

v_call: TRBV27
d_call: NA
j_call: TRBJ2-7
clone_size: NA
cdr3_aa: CASTLRKGPGVDEQYF
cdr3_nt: TGTGCCAGCACCCTCCGGAAGGGGCCGGGCGTGGACGAGCAGTACTTC

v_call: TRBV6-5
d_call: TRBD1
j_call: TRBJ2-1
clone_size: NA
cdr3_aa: CASTPGQGSDEQFF
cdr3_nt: TGTGCCAGCACCCCGGGACAGGGTAGCGATGAGCAGTTCTTC

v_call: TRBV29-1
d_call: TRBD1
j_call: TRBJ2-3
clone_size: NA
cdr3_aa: CSVEGLTGVGTDTQYF
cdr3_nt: TGCAGCGTTGAAGGCTTGACAGGGGTAGGGACAGATACGCAGTATTTT

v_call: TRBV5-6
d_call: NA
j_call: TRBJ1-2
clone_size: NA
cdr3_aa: CASSLWPRGYTF
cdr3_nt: TGTGCCAGCAGCCTCTGGCCGAGGGGCTACACCTTC

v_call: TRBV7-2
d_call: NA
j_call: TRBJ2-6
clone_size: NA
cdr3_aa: CASSRRPGLGGANVLTF
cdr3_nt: TGTGCCAGCAGCCGGAGACCGGGTCTAGGTGGGGCCAACGTCCTGACTTTC

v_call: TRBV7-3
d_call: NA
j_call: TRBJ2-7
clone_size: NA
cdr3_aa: CASSSSGGGAYEQYF
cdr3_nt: TGTGCCAGCAGCTCCTCCGGTGGGGGGGCTTACGAGCAGTACTTC

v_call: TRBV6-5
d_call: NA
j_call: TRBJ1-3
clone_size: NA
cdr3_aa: CASSMSTRVNTIYF
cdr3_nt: TGTGCCAGCAGTATGTCGACGAGGGTAAACACCATATATTTT

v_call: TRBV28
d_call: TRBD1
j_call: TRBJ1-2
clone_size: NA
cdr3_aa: CASSSPPGGQSNYGYTF
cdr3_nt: TGTGCCAGCAGTTCCCCGCCAGGGGGCCAGTCTAACTATGGCTACACCTTC

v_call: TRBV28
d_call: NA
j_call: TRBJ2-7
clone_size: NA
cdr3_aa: CASRLSGTAPYEQYF
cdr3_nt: TGTGCCAGCAGGCTCTCCGGGACCGCACCCTACGAGCAGTACTTC

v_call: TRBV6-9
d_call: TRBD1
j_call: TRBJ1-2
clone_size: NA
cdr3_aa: CASSFTMGQGFGYTF
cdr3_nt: TGTGCCAGCAGTTTTACGATGGGACAGGGATTTGGCTACACCTTC

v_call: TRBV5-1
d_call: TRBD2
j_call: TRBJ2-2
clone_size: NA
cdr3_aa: CASSLIRGRDTGELFF
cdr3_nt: TGCGCCAGCAGCTTGATCCGGGGGAGGGACACCGGGGAGCTGTTTTTT

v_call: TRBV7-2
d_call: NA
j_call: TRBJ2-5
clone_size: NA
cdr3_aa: CASSLRQGGGQETQYF
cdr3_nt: TGTGCCAGCAGCTTGAGACAGGGAGGGGGCCAAGAGACCCAGTACTTC

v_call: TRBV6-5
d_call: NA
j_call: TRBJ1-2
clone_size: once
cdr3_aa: CASRQQGFYGYTF
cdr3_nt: TGTGCCAGCAGACAGCAGGGATTCTATGGCTACACCTTC

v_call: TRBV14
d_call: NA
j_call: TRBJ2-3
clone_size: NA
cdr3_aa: CASSLTRRTDTQYF
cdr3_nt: TGTGCCAGCAGCCTCACGAGGCGCACAGATACGCAGTATTTT

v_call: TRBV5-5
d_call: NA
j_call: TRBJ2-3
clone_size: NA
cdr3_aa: CASSFRRTSTDTQYF
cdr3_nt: TGTGCCAGCAGCTTCAGACGGACTAGCACAGATACGCAGTATTTT

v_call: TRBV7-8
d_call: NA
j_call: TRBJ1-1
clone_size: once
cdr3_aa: CASSLRGGEGTEAFF
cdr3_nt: TGTGCCAGCAGCTTACGAGGGGGGGAGGGCACTGAAGCTTTCTTT